This T cell receptor beta chain was sequenced in a study of T cell responses to AZD1222 COVID-19 vaccine. This clone has only one observation. Its specificity is unknown. The protocol was immunoSEQ multiplex PCR, while the TCRdb copy is restricted to in-frame clones and leaves out a portion. The sample lists approximately 150,000 clones, about 83% occurring once. Trimming removed 4 bases from V and 5 bases from J, with 19 bases in between. This CDR3 has 16 amino acids. Germline CDR1 is LGHDT and CDR2 is YNNKEL (reference sequence). The study, taken as a whole, reports: Unmutated variant regions are reportedly targeted by nearly half of spike-specific TCRs. AZD1222 recipients seropositive at baseline numbered only six or seven.

The rearrangement joins TRBV3-1 (or the pseudogene TRBV3-2) to TRBJ2-3, with D tentatively TRBD2 (5 bases). This TCR was recovered from an adult who received the AZD1222 COVID-19 vaccine. The source material was peripheral blood, sampled 28 days after the second AZD1222 dose. CDR3 amino acids: CASSPGGTTVGDTQYF. CDR3 DNA: TGTGCCAGCAGCCCAGGAGGTACTACCGTGGGAGATACGCAGTATTTT.